Only one count was recorded for the clone carrying this T cell receptor (beta chain). The data were produced by immunoSEQ multiplex PCR, yet TCRdb's version contains in-frame clones alone and is incomplete. The sample shows about 100,000 clones, roughly 92% of them seen only once. Trimming removed 6 bases from V and 4 bases from J, with 10 bases in between. Germline CDR1 SNHLY, CDR2 FYNNEI. The CDR3 extends over 13 amino acids. The data are from a study of T cell changes during pregnancy in multiple sclerosis. The specimen comprised peripheral blood, sampled in the first trimester of pregnancy. This clonotype originated in a female donor with multiple sclerosis, enrolled in a pregnancy study. The chain links TRBV2 to TRBJ2-1, with D possibly being TRBD2 (6 bases). The chain's CDR3 is CASRGTLYNEQFF. CDR3 DNA sequence: TGTGCCAGCAGAGGGACTTTATACAATGAGCAGTTCTTC. The entire variable domain, with the rest obtained from reference TRBV2 and TRBJ2-1, is as follows: EPEVTQTPSHQVTQMGQEVILRCVPISNHLYFYWYRQILGQKVEFLVSFYNNEISEKSEIFDDQFSVERPDGSNFTLKIRSTKLEDSAMYFCASRGTLYNEQFFGPGTRLTVL.